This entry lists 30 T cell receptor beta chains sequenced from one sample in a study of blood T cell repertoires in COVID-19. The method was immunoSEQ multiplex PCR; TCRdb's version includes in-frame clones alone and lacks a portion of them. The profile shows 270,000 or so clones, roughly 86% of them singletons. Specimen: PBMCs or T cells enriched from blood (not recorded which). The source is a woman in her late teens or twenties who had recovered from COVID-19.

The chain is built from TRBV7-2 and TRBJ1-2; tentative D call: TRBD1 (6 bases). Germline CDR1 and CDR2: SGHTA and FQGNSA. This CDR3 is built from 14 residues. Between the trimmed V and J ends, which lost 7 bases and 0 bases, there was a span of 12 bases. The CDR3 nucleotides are TGTGCCAGCACCCTGGACAGAGCTAACTATGGCTACACCTTC. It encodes CASTLDRANYGYTF.

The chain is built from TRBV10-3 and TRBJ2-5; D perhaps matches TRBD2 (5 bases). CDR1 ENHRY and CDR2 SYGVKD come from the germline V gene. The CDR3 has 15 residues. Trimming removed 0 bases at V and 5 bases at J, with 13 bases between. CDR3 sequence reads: CAISESTGYGETQYF. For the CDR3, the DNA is TGTGCCATCAGTGAGTCGACGGGGTACGGTGAGACCCAGTACTTC.

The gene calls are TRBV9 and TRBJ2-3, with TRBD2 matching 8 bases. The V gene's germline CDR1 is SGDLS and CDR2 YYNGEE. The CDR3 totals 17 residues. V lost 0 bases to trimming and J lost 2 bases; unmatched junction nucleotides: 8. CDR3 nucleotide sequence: TGTGCCAGCAGCGTAGTCTCAGCGGGGGTAGCCACAGATACGCAGTATTTT. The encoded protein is CASSVVSAGVATDTQYF.

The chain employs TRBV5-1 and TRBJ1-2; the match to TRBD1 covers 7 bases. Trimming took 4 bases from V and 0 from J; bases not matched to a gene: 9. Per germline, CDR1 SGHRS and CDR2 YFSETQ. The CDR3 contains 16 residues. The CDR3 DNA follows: TGCGCCAGCAGCGGCGGGCGGGACAGCTCTAACTATGGCTACACCTTC. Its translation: CASSGGRDSSNYGYTF. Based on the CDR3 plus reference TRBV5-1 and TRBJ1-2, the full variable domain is KAGVTQTPRYLIKTRGQQVTLSCSPISGHRSVSWYQQTPGQGLQFLFEYFSETQRNKGNFPGRFSGRQFSNSRSEMNVSTLELGDSALYLCASSGGRDSSNYGYTFGSGTRLTVV.

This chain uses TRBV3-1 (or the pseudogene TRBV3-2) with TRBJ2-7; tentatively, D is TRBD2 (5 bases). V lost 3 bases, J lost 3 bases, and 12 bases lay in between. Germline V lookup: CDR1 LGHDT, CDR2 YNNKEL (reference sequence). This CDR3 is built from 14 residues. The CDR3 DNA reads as TGTGCCAGCAGCCAGCAGGACGGAGGCTACGAGCAGTACTTC. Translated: CASSQQDGGYEQYF.

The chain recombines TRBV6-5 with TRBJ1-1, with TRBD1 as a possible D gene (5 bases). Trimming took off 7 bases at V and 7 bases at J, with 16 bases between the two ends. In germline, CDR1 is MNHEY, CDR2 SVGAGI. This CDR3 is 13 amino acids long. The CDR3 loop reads CASMPRDSIEAFF. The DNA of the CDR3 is TGTGCCAGCATGCCCCGGGACTCGATTGAAGCTTTCTTT.

The CDR3 protein is CASSFLIPGTSGPYEQYF. The CDR3 region has the DNA TGTGCCAGCAGTTTCCTAATACCCGGGACTAGCGGGCCCTACGAGCAGTACTTC. This chain links TRBV28 with TRBJ2-7, with TRBD2 matching 12 bases. The CDR3 has 18 amino acids. J lost 2 bases, V lost 3 bases, and 11 bases had no gene match. CDR1 is MDHEN and CDR2 is SYDVKM in the germline V gene.

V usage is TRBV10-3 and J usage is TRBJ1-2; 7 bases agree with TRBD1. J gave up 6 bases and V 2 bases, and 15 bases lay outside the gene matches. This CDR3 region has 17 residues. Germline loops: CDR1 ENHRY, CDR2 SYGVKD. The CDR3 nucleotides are TGTGCCATCAGTGAGCTAGAGGGACAGCTAAATATGGATGGCTACACCTTC. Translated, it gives CAISELEGQLNMDGYTF.

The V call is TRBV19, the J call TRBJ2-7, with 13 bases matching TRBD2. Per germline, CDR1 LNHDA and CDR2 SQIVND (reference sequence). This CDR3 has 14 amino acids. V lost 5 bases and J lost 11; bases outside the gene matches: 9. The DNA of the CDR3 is TGTGCCAGTAGTCCCGGACTAGCGGGAGCCGGGGAGTACTTC. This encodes CASSPGLAGAGEYF.

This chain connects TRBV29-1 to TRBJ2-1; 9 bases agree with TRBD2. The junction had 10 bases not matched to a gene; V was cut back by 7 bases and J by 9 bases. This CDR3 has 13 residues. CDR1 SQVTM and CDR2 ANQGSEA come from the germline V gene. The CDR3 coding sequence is TGCAGCGCCGTGGCTAGCGGGGAGGGTGAGCAGTTCTTC. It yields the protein CSAVASGEGEQFF.

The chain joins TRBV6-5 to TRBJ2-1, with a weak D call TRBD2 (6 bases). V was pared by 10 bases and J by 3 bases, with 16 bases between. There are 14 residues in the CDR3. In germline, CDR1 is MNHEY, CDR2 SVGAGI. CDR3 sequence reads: CATEAGLYYNEQFF. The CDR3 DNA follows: TGTGCCACCGAGGCGGGATTATACTACAATGAGCAGTTCTTC.

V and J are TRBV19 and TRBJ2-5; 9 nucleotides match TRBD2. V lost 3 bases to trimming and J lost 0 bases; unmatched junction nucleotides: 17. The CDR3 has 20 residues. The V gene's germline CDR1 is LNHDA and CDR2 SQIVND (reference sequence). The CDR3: CASSILAGDLQGDYQETQYF. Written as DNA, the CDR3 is TGTGCCAGTAGTATCTTAGCGGGGGACCTGCAAGGTGACTACCAAGAGACCCAGTACTTC.

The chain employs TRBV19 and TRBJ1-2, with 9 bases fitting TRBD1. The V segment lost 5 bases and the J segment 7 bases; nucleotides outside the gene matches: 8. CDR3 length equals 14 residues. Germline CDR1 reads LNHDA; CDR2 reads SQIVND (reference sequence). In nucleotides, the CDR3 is TGTGCCAGTAGTCAGGGACAGGGAGTCGGTGGCTACACCTTC. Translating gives CASSQGQGVGGYTF.

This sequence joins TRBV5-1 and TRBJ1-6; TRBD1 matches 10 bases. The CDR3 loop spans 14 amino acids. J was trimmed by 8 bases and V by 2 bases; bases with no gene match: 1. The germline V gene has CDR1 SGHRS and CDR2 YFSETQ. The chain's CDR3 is CASSLGTGDSPLHF. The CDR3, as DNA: TGCGCCAGCAGCTTAGGGACAGGGGATTCACCCCTCCACTTT.

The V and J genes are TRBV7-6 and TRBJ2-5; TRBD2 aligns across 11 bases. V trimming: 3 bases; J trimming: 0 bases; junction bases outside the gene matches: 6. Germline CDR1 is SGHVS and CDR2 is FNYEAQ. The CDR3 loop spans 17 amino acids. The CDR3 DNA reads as TGTGCCAGCAGCTTTAGACTAGCGGGACCCAACCAAGAGACCCAGTACTTC. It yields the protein CASSFRLAGPNQETQYF.

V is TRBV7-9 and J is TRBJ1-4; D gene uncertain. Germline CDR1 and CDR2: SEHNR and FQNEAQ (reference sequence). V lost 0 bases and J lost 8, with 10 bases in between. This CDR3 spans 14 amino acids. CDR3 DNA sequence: TGTGCCAGCAGCTTAGCAGGGAGTGTAGAAAAACTGTTTTTT. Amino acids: CASSLAGSVEKLFF.

The CDR3 sequence: CASRNTGDLTDTQYF. CDR3 DNA sequence: TGTGCCAGTCGGAACACAGGGGATCTCACAGATACGCAGTATTTT. The chain links TRBV25-1 to TRBJ2-3; 7 bases match TRBD1. The CDR3 is 15 residues long. Losses at the gene ends were 9 bases for V and 2 bases for J; bases not matched to a gene: 11. Germline loops: CDR1 MGHDK, CDR2 SYGVNS.

CDR3 amino acids: CAISAASGSRETQYF. CDR3 in DNA: TGTGCCATCAGTGCGGCGAGCGGGAGCCGAGAGACCCAGTACTTC. The chain uses TRBV10-3 and TRBJ2-5, with TRBD2 identical over 8 bases. Germline-derived CDR1 and CDR2 are ENHRY and SYGVKD. The J segment lost 4 bases and the V segment lost 4 bases, leaving 8 bases of the junction unmatched. This CDR3 has 15 residues.

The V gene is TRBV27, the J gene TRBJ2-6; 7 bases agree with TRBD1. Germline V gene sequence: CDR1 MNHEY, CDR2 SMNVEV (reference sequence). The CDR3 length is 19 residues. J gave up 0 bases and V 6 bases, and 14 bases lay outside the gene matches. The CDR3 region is CASSSHGQATFSGANVLTF. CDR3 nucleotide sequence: TGTGCCAGCAGCTCACACGGACAGGCGACATTCTCTGGGGCCAACGTCCTGACTTTC.

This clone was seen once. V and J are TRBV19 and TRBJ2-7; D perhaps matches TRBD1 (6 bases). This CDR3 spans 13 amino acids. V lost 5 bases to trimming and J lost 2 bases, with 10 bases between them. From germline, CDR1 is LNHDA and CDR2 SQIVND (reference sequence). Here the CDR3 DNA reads TGTGCCAGTAGTGTGACAGGTACCTACGAGCAGTACTTC. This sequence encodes CASSVTGTYEQYF.

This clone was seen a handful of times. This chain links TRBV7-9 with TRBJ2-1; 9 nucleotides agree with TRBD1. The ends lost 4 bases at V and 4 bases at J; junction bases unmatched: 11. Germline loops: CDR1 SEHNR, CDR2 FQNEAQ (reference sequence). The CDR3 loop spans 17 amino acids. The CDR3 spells CASSSRETGGAYNEQFF. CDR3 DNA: TGTGCCAGCAGCTCCAGGGAAACAGGGGGCGCATACAATGAGCAGTTCTTC.

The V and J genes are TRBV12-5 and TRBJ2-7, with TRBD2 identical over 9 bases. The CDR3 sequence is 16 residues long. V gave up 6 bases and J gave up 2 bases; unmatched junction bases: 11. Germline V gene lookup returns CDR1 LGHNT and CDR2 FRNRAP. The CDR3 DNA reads TGTGCTAGTGGACCTCAGGCGGGAGGGCCCCCCTACGAGCAGTACTTC. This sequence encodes CASGPQAGGPPYEQYF.

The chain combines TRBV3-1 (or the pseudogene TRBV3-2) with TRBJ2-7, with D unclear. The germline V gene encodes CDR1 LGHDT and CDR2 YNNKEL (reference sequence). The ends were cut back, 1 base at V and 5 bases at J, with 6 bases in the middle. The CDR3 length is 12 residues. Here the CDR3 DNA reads TGTGCCAGCAGCCAAGGGGCCGACGAGCAGTACTTC. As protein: CASSQGADEQYF.

The CDR3 DNA reads as TGTGCCAGCAGTTCAAAAAAGCTCTCCGACAGGACTAGCACAGATACGCAGTATTTT. This codes for CASSSKKLSDRTSTDTQYF. The rearrangement joins TRBV28 to TRBJ2-3; tentatively, D is TRBD1 (6 bases). Germline V gene sequence: CDR1 MDHEN, CDR2 SYDVKM. V shed 4 bases and J shed 0 bases, with 23 bases lying between them. The CDR3 runs to 19 residues.

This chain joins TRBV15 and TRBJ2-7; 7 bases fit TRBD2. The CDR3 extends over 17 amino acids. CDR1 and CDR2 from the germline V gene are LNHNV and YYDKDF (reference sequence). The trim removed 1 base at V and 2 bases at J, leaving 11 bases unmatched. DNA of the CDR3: TGTGCCACCAGCAGAGGCCCAGGGACTAAGTTCACCTACGAGCAGTACTTC. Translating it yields CATSRGPGTKFTYEQYF.

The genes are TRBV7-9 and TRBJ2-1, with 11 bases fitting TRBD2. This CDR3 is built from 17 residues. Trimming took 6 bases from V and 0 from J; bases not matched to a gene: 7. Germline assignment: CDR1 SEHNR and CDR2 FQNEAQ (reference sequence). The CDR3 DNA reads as TGTGCCAGCAGGAATCCTAGCGGGGGGAGCTCCTACAATGAGCAGTTCTTC. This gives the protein CASRNPSGGSSYNEQFF.

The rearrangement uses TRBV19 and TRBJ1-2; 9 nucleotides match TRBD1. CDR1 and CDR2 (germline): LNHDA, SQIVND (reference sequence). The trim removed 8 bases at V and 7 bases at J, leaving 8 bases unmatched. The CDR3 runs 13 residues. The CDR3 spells CASRRQGEGGYTF. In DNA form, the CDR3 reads TGTGCCAGTCGCCGACAGGGGGAAGGTGGCTACACCTTC.

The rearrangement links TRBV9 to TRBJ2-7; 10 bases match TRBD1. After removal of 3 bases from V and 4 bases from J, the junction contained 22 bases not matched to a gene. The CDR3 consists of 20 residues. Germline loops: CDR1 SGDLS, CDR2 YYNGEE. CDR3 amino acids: CASSETPGQGIETPPYEQYF. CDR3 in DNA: TGTGCCAGCAGCGAGACGCCGGGACAGGGGATAGAGACCCCCCCTTACGAGCAGTACTTC. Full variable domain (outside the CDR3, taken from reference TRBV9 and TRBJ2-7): DSGVTQTPKHLITATGQRVTLRCSPRSGDLSVYWYQQSLDQGLQFLIQYYNGEERAKGNILERFSAQQFPDLHSELNLSSLELGDSALYFCASSETPGQGIETPPYEQYFGPGTRLTVT.

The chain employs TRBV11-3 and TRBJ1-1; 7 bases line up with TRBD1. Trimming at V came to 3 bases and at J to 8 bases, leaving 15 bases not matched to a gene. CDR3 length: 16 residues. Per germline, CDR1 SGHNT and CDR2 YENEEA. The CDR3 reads CASSFAPGQPNREAFF. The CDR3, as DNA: TGTGCCAGCAGCTTCGCCCCGGGACAGCCGAACAGGGAAGCTTTCTTT.

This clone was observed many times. The CDR3 reads CASSQDVQGYGYTF. DNA of the CDR3: TGTGCCAGCAGCCAAGATGTACAGGGGTACGGCTACACCTTC. The gene calls are TRBV4-2 and TRBJ1-2; 7 positions match TRBD1. Germline values: CDR1 LGHNA, CDR2 YNFKEQ. After removal of 0 bases from V and 8 bases from J, the junction contained 6 bases not matched to a gene. CDR3 size: 14 residues.